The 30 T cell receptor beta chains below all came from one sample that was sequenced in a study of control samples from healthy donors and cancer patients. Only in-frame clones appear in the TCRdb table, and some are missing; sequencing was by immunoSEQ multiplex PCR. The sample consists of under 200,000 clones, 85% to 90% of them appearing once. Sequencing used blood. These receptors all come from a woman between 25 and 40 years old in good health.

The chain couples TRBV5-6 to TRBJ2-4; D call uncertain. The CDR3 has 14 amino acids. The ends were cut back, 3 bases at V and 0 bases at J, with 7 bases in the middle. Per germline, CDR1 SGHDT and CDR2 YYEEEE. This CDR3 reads CASSSGLAKNIQYF. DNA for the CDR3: TGTGCCAGCAGCTCGGGCTTAGCCAAAAACATTCAGTACTTC.

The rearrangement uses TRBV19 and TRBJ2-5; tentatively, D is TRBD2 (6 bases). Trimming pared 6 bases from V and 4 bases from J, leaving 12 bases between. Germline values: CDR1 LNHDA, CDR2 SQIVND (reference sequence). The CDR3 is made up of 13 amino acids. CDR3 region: CASSLGGRETQYF. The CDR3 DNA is TGTGCCAGTAGCCTCGGGGGACGAGAGACCCAGTACTTC.

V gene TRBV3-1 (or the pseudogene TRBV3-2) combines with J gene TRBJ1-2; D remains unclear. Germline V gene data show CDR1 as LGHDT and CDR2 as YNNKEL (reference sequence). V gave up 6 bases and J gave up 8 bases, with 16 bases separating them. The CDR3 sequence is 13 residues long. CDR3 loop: CASSPHVVEGYTF. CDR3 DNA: TGTGCCAGCAGTCCCCATGTGGTAGAGGGCTACACCTTC.

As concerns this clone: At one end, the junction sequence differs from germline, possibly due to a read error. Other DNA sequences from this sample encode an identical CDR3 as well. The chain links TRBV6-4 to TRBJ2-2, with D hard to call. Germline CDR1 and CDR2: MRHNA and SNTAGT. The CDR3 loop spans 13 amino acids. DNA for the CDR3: TGTGCCAGCAGCGACTCTGGGACCGGGGAGCTGTTTTTT. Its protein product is CASSDSGTGELFF.

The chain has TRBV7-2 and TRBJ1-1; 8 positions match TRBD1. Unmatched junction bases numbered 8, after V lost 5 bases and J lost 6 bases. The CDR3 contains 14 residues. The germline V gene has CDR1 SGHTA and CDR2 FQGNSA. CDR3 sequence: CASSVGQGSPEAFF. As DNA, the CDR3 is TGTGCCAGCAGCGTAGGACAGGGCTCCCCTGAAGCTTTCTTT.

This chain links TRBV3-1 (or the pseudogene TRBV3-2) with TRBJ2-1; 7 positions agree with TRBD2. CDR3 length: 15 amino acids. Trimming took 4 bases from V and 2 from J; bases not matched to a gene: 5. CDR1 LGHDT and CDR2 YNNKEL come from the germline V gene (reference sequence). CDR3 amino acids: CASSRAGTPYNEQFF. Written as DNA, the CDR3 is TGTGCCAGCAGCCGAGCGGGGACCCCCTACAATGAGCAGTTCTTC.

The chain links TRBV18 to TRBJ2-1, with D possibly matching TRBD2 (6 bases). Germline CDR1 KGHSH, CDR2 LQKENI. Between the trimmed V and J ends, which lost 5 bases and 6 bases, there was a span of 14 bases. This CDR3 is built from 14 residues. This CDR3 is CASSSGLLGNEQFF. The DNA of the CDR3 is TGTGCCAGCTCATCGGGACTCCTCGGCAATGAGCAGTTCTTC.

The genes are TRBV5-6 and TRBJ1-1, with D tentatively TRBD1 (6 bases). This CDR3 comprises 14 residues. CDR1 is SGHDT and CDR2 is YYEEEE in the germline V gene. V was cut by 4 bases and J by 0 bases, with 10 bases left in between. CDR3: CASSLQGMNTEAFF. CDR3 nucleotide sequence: TGTGCCAGCAGCCTACAGGGAATGAACACTGAAGCTTTCTTT. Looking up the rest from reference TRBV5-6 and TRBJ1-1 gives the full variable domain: DAGVTQSPTHLIKTRGQQVTLRCSPKSGHDTVSWYQQALGQGPQFIFQYYEEEERQRGNFPDRFSGHQFPNYSSELNVNALLLGDSALYLCASSLQGMNTEAFFGQGTRLTVV.

This chain's CDR3 is CASSFEKRAYQETQYF. The CDR3, as DNA: TGTGCCAGCAGCTTCGAGAAGCGGGCGTACCAAGAGACCCAGTACTTC. The rearrangement uses TRBV7-6 and TRBJ2-5; TRBD2 is a possible D gene (6 bases). Germline lookup yields CDR1 SGHVS and CDR2 FNYEAQ. V lost 3 bases, J lost 0 bases, and 14 bases lay in between. This CDR3 is 16 amino acids long.

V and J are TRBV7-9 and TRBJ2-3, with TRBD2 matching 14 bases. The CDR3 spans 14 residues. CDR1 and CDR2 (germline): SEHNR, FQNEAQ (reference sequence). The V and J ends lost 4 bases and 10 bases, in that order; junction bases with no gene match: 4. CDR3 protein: CASSSGTSGSSQYF. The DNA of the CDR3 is TGTGCCAGCAGCTCCGGGACTAGCGGGAGTTCGCAGTATTTT.

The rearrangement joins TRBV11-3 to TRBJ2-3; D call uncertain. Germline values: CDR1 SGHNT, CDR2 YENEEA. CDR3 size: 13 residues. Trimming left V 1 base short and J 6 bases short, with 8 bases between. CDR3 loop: CASSLGRSDTQYF. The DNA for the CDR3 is TGTGCCAGCAGCTTAGGAAGGTCCGATACGCAGTATTTT.

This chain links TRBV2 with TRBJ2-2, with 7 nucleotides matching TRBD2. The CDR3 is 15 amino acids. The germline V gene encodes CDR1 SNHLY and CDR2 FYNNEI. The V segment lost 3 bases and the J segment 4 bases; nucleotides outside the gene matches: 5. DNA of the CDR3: TGTGCCAGCAGTGAGGTCGGGGGGACCACCGGGGAGCTGTTTTTT. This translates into CASSEVGGTTGELFF. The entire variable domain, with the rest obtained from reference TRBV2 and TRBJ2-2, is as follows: EPEVTQTPSHQVTQMGQEVILRCVPISNHLYFYWYRQILGQKVEFLVSFYNNEISEKSEIFDDQFSVERPDGSNFTLKIRSTKLEDSAMYFCASSEVGGTTGELFFGEGSRLTVL.

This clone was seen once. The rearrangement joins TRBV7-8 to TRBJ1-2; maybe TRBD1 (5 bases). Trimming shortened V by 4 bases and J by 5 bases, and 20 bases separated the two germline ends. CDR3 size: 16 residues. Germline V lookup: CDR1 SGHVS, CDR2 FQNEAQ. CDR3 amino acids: CASSSSGTGRNYGYTF. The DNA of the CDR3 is TGTGCCAGCAGCTCCTCCGGGACGGGGAGGAATTATGGCTACACCTTC. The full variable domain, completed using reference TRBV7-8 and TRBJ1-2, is GAGVSQSPRYKVAKRGQDVALRCDPISGHVSLFWYQQALGQGPEFLTYFQNEAQLDKSGLPSDRFFAERPEGSVSTLKIQRTQQEDSAVYLCASSSSGTGRNYGYTFGSGTRLTVV.

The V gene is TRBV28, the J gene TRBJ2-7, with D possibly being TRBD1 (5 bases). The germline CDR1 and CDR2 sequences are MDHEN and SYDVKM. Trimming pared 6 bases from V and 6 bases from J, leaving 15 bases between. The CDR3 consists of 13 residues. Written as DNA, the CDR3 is TGTGCCAGCAGGGGCCCTGGGGCGGCCGAGCAGTACTTC. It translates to CASRGPGAAEQYF.

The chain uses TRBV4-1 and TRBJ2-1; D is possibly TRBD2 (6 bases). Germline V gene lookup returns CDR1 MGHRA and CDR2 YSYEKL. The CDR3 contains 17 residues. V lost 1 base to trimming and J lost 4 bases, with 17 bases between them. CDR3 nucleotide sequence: TGCGCCAGCAGCCAAGCGTTGCGGCGGGACTTGTACAATGAGCAGTTCTTC. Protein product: CASSQALRRDLYNEQFF.

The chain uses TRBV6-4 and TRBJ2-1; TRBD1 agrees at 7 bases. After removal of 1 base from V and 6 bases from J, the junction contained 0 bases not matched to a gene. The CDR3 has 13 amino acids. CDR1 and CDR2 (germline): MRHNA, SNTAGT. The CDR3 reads CASSDWDSNEQFF. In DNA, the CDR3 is TGTGCCAGCAGTGACTGGGACAGCAATGAGCAGTTCTTC.

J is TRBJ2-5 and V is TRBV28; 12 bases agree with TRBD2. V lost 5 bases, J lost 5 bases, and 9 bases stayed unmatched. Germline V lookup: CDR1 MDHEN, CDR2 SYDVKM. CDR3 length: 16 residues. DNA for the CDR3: TGTGCCAGCAGTGAGACTAGCGGGAGATACCCCGAGACCCAGTACTTC. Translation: CASSETSGRYPETQYF.

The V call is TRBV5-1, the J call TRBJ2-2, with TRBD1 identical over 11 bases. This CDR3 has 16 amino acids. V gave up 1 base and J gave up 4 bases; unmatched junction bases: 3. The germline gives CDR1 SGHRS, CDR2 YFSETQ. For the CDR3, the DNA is TGCGCCAGCAGCTTGCTGGGACAGGGGGGCACCGGGGAGCTGTTTTTT. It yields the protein CASSLLGQGGTGELFF.

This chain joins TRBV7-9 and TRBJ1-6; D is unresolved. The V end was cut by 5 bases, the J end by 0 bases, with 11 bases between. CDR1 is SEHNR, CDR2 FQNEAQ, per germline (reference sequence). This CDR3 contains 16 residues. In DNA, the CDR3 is TGTGCCAGCAGCCCGGACCGGAGCTCCTATAATTCACCCCTCCACTTT. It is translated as CASSPDRSSYNSPLHF.

The CDR3, as DNA: TGTGCCAGCAGTGGGAGGGGGGAGCCGGGACTAGCGGGAGGGCAATCCTCCTACGAGCAGTACTTC. Translation gives CASSGRGEPGLAGGQSSYEQYF. The chain is built from TRBV2 and TRBJ2-7; 16 nucleotides match TRBD2. Per germline, CDR1 SNHLY and CDR2 FYNNEI. This CDR3 spans 22 amino acids. Trimming at V came to 4 bases and at J to 0 bases, leaving 18 bases not matched to a gene.

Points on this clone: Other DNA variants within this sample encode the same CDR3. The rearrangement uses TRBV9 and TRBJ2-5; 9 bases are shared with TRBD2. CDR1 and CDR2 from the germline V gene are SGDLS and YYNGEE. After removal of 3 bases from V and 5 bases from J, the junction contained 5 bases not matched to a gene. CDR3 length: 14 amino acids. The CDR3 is CASSGRSGGETQYF. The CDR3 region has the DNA TGTGCCAGCAGCGGGCGGAGCGGGGGGGAGACCCAGTACTTC.

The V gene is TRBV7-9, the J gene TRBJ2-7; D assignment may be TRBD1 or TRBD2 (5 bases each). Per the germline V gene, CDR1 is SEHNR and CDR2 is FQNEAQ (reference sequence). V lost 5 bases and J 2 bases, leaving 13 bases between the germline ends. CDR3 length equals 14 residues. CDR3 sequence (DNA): TGTGCCAGCAGCCCCGACAGCGGTACCTACGAGCAGTACTTC. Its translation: CASSPDSGTYEQYF.

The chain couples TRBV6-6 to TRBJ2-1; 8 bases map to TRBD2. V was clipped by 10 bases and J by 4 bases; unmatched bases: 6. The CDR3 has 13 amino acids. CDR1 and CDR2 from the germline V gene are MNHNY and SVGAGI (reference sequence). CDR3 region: CATSGGPYNEQFF. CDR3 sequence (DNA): TGTGCCACCTCGGGGGGGCCGTACAATGAGCAGTTCTTC.

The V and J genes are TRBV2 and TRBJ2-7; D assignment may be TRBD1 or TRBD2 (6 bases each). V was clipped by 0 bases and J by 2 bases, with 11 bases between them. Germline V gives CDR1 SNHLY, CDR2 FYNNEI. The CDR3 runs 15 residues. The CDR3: CASSEASGAAYEQYF. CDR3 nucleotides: TGTGCCAGCAGTGAAGCATCGGGGGCGGCCTACGAGCAGTACTTC.

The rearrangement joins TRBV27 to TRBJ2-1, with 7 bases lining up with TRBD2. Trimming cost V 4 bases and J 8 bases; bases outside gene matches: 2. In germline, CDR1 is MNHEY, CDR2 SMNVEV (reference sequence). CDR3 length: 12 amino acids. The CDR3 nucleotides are TGTGCCAGCAGTTGGGCGGGAGATGAGCAGTTCTTC. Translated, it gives CASSWAGDEQFF.

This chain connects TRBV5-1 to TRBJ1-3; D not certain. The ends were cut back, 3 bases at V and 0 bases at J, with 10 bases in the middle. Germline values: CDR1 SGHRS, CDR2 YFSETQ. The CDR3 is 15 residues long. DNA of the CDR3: TGCGCCAGCAGCTCGGACGGAAGCTCTGGAAACACCATATATTTT. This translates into CASSSDGSSGNTIYF.

The chain's CDR3 is CASSRVLPGTVGEQFF. DNA of the CDR3: TGTGCCAGCAGCCGGGTACTCCCCGGGACGGTGGGTGAGCAGTTCTTC. The rearrangement joins TRBV5-6 to TRBJ2-1; D possibly matches TRBD1 or TRBD2 (5 bases each). The CDR3 is 16 amino acids. The germline V gene has CDR1 SGHDT and CDR2 YYEEEE. The V end was cut by 4 bases, the J end by 9 bases, with 23 bases between.

In nucleotides, the CDR3 is TGTGCCAGCAGTTTAGCAAACCAAGAGACCCAGTACTTC. Its translation is CASSLANQETQYF. The chain carries TRBV28 and TRBJ2-5; no clear D. CDR1 and CDR2 from the germline V gene are MDHEN and SYDVKM. The CDR3 is made up of 13 amino acids. V lost 2 bases to trimming and J lost 0 bases, with 4 bases between them.

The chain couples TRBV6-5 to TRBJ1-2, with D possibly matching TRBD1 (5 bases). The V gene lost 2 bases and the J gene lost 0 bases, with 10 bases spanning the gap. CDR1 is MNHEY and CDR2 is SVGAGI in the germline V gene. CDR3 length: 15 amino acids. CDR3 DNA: TGTGCCAGCAGTTACAGAGGGGCGCCTAACTATGGCTACACCTTC. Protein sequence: CASSYRGAPNYGYTF.

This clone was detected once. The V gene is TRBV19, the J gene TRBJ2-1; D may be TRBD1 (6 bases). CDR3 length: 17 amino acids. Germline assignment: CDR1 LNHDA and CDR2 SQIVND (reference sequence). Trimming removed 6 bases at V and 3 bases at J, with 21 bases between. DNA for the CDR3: TGTGCCAGTAGCAGGTCGTTACAGGGAAGGGTCTACAATGAGCAGTTCTTC. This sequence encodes CASSRSLQGRVYNEQFF.